This T cell receptor (beta chain) derives from a study of T cells after yellow fever vaccination. Findings and caveats of the study: Primary-vaccination clones mostly resurfaced post-booster (about 95% CD4, roughly 90% CD8). Contaminants from the bulk population, in the form of abundant clonotypes, could be found in FACS-sorted repertoires. Some clonotypes, a small share, were shared between CD4 and CD8 compartments.

The 5'RACE template-switching step produced TCR cDNA and added a universal primer site and UMIs. TCRdb reanalysed the 5' RACE reads using MiXCR and keeps one entry per CDR3 protein. In the table there are some 600,000 distinct CDR3 sequences, 17% of which are singletons. The CDR3 totals 19 residues. Losses at the gene ends were 0 bases for V and 0 bases for J; bases not matched to a gene: 10. CDR1 and CDR2 from the germline V gene are SGHTA and FQGNSA. Only a few counts were recorded for this clonotype. What it recognizes is unknown. The source of this sequence is a man between 18 and 29 years old who received the YFV17D yellow fever vaccine. This sample comprised PBMCs, obtained more than 4 days after the first yellow fever vaccination. The chain couples TRBV7-2 to TRBJ2-7; 11 bases are shared with TRBD2. CDR3 residues: CASSLAPSPLAGGSYEQYV. The CDR3, as DNA: TGTGCCAGCAGCTTAGCGCCCTCACCTCTAGCGGGGGGCTCCTACGAGCAGTACGTC.